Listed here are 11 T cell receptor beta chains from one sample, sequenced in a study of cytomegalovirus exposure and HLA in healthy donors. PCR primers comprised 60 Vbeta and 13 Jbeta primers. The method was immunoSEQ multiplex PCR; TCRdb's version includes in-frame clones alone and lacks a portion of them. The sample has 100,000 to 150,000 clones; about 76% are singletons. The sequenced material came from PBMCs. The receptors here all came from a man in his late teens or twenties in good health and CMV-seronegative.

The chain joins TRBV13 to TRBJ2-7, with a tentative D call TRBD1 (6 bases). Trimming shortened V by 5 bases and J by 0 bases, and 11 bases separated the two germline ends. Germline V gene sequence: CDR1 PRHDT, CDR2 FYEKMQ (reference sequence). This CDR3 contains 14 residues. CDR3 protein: CASSEDSYSYEQYF. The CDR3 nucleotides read TGTGCCAGCAGCGAGGACAGCTACTCCTACGAGCAGTACTTC.

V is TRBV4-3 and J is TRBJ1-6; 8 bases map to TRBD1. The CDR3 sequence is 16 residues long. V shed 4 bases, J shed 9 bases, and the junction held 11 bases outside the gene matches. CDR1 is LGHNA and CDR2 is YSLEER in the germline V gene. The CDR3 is CASSPGGQVLSSPLHF. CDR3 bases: TGCGCCAGCAGCCCAGGGGGACAGGTATTGAGTTCACCCCTCCACTTT.

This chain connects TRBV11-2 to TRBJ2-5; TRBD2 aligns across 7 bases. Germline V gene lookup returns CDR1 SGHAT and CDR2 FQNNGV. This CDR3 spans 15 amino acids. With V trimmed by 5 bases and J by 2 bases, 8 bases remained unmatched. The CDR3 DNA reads TGTGCCAGCAGCACCAGGGCGGGGGTGCAAGAGACCCAGTACTTC. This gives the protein CASSTRAGVQETQYF.

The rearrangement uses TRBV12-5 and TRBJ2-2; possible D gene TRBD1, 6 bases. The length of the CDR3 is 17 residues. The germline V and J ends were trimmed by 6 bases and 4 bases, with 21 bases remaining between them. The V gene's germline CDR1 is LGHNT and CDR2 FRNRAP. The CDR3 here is CASGPRAKGGFTGELFF. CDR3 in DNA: TGTGCTAGTGGCCCCCGCGCGAAAGGGGGTTTCACCGGGGAGCTGTTTTTT. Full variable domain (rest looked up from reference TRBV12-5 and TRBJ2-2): DARVTQTPRHKVTEMGQEVTMRCQPILGHNTVFWYRQTMMQGLELLAYFRNRAPLDDSGMPKDRFSAEMPDATLATLKIQPSEPRDSAVYFCASGPRAKGGFTGELFFGEGSRLTVL.

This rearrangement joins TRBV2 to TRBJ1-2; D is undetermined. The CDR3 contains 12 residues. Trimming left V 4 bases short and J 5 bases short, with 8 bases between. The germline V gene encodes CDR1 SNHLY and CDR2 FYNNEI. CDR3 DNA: TGTGCCAGCAGTGGGCTGCAGTATGGCTACACCTTC. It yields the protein CASSGLQYGYTF.

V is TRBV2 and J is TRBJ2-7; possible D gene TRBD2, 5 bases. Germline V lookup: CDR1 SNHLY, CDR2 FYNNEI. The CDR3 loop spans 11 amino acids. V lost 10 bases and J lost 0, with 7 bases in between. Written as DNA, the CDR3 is TGTGCCACTCGGGGCTCCTACGAGCAGTACTTC. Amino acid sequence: CATRGSYEQYF.

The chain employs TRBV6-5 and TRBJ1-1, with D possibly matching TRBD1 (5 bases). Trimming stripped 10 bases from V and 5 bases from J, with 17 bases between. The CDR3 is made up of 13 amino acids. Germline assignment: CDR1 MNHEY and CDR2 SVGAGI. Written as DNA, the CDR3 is TGTGCCACCCTGCTGCGGGGGAGGACTGAAGCTTTCTTT. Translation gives CATLLRGRTEAFF.

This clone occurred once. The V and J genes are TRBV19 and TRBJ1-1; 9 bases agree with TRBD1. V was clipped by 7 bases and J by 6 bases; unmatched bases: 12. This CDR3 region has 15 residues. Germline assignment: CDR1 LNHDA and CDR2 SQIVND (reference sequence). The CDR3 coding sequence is TGTGCCAGTACCCAGACCGGGACAGGGCGGCCTGAAGCTTTCTTT. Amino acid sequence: CASTQTGTGRPEAFF.

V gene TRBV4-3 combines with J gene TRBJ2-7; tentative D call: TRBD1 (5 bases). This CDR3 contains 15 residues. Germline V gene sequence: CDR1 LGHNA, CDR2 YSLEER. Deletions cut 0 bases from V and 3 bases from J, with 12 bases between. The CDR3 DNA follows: TGCGCCAGCAGCCAAGACGCGACAGAAGGCTACGAGCAGTACTTC. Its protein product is CASSQDATEGYEQYF.

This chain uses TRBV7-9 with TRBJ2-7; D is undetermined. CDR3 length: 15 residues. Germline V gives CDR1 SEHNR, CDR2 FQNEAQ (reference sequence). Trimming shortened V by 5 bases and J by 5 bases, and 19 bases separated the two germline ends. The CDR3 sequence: CASSETSHKPHEQYF. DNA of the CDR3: TGTGCCAGCAGCGAAACAAGTCATAAACCCCACGAGCAGTACTTC. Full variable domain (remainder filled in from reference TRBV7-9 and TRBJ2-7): DTGVSQNPRHKITKRGQNVTFRCDPISEHNRLYWYRQTLGQGPEFLTYFQNEAQLEKSRLLSDRFSAERPKGSFSTLEIQRTEQGDSAMYLCASSETSHKPHEQYFGPGTRLTVT.

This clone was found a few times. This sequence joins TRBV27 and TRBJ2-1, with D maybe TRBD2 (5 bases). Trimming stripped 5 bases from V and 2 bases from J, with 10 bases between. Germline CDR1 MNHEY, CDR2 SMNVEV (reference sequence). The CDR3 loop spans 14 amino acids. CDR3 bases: TGTGCCAGCAGTACCCGGGGAACCTACAATGAGCAGTTCTTC. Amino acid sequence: CASSTRGTYNEQFF.